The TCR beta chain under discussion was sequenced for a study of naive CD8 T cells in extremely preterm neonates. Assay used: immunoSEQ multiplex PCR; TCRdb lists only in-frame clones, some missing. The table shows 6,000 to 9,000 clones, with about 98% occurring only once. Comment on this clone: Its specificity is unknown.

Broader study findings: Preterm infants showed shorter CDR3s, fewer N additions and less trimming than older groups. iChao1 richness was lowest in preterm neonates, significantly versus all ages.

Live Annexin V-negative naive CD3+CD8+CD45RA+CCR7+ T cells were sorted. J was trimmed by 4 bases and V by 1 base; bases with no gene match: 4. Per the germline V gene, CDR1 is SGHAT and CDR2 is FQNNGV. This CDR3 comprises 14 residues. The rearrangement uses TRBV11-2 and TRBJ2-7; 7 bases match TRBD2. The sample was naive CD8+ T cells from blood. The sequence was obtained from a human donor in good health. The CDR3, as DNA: TGTGCCAGCAGCTTAGCGCGGGAGTGGTACGAGCAGTACTTC. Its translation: CASSLAREWYEQYF.